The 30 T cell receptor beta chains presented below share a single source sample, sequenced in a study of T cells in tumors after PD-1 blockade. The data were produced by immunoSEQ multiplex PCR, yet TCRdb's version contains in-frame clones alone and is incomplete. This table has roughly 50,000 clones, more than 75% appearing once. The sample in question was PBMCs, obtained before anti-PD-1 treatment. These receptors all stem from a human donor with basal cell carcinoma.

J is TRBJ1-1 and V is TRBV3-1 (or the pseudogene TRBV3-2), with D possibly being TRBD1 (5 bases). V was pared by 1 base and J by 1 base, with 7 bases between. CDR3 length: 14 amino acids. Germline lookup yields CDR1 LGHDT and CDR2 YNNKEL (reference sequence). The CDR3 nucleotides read TGTGCCAGCAGCCAAGGACAGTCGAACACTGAAGCTTTCTTT. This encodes CASSQGQSNTEAFF.

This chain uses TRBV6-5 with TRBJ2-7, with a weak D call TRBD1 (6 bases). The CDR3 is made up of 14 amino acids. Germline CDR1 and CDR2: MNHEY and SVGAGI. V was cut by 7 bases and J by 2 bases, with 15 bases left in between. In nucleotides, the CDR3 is TGTGCCAGCACCAGGACAGTGAAACCCTACGAGCAGTACTTC. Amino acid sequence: CASTRTVKPYEQYF.

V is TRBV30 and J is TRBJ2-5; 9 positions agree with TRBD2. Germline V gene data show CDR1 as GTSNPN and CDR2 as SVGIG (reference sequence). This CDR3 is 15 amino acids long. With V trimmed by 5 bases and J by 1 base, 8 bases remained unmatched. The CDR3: CAWRGAGGIQETQYF. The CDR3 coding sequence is TGTGCCTGGCGTGGGGCGGGGGGGATCCAAGAGACCCAGTACTTC. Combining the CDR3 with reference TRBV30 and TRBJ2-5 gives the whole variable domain SQTIHQWPATLVQPVGSPLSLECTVEGTSNPNLYWYRQAAGRGLQLLFYSVGIGQISSEVPQNLSASRPQDRQFILSSKKLLLSDSGFYLCAWRGAGGIQETQYFGPGTRLLVL.

The DNA of the CDR3 is TGTGCCAGCAGCGTAGGATCCGGCCGAAACACCGGGGAGCTGTTTTTT. Protein sequence: CASSVGSGRNTGELFF. V is TRBV9 and J is TRBJ2-2; D is undetermined. Deletions cut 0 bases from V and 2 bases from J, with 11 bases between. Germline CDR1 is SGDLS and CDR2 is YYNGEE. CDR3 size: 16 residues.

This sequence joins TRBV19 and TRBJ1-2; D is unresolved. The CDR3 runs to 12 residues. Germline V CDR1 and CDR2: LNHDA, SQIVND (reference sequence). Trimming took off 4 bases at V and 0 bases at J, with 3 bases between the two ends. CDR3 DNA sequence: TGTGCCAGTAGTACTACTAACTATGGCTACACCTTC. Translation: CASSTTNYGYTF.

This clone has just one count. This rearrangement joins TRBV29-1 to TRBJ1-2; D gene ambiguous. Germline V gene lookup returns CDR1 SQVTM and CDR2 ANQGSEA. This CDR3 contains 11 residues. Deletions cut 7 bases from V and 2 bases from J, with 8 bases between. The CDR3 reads CSASENYGYTF. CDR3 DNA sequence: TGCAGCGCATCAGAAAACTATGGCTACACCTTC.

The CDR3 DNA reads as TGTGCCAGCAGCCGCGGACAGGGGGCACCCCAGCATTTT. This encodes CASSRGQGAPQHF. This chain joins TRBV3-1 (or the pseudogene TRBV3-2) and TRBJ1-5; 11 nucleotides agree with TRBD1. This CDR3 is built from 13 residues. The ends lost 4 bases at V and 10 bases at J; junction bases unmatched: 3. Germline V gives CDR1 LGHDT, CDR2 YNNKEL (reference sequence).

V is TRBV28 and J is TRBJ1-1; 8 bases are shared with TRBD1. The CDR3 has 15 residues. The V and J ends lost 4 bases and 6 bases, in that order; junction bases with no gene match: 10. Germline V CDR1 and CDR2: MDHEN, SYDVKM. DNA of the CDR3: TGTGCCAGCAGTTCCCCGGGACAGGCTGGCGCTGAAGCTTTCTTT. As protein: CASSSPGQAGAEAFF.

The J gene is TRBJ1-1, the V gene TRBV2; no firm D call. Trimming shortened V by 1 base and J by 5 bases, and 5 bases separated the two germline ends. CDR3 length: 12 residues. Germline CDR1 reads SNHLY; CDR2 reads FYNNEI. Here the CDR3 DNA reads TGTGCCAGCAGTGAAGGCAGTACTGAAGCTTTCTTT. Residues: CASSEGSTEAFF.

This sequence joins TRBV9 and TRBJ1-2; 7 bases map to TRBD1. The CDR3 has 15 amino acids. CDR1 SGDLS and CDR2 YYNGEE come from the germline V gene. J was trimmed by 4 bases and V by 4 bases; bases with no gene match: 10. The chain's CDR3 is CASSSHTGQLYGYTF. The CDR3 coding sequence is TGTGCCAGCAGCTCCCACACGGGACAGCTCTATGGCTACACCTTC. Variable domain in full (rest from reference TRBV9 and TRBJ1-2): DSGVTQTPKHLITATGQRVTLRCSPRSGDLSVYWYQQSLDQGLQFLIQYYNGEERAKGNILERFSAQQFPDLHSELNLSSLELGDSALYFCASSSHTGQLYGYTFGSGTRLTVV.

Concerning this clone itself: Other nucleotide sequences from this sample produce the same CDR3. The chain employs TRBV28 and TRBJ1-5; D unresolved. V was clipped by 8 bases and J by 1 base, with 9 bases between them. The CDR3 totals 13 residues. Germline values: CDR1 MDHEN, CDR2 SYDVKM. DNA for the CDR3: TGTGCCAGCCAACTGGACAGCAATCAGCCCCAGCATTTT. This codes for CASQLDSNQPQHF.

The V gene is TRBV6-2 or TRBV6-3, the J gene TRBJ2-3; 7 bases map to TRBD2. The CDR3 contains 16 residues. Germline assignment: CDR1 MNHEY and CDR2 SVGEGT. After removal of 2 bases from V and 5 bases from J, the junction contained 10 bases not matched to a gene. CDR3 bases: TGTGCCAGCAGTTACGGTGTGGCTAGCGGCCAAGATACGCAGTATTTT. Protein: CASSYGVASGQDTQYF.

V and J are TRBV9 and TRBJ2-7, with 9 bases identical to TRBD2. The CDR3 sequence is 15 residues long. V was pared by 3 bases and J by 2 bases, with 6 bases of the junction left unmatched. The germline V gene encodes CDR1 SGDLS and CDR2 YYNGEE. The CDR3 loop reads CASSGGRGGPYEQYF. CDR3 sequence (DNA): TGTGCCAGCAGCGGGGGGCGGGGGGGACCCTACGAGCAGTACTTC.

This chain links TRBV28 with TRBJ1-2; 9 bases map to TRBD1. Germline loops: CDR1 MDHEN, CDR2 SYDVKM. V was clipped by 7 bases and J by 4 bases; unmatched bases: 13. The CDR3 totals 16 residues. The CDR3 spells CASIFGDRVGSYGYTF. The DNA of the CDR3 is TGTGCCAGCATTTTTGGGGACAGGGTCGGATCCTATGGCTACACCTTC.

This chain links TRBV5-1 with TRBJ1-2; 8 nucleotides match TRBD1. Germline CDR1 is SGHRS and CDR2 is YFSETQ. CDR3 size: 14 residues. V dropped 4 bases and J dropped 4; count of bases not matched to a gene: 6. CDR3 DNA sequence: TGCGCCAGCAGCGGGGGACAGGTGGGCTATGGCTACACCTTC. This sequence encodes CASSGGQVGYGYTF.

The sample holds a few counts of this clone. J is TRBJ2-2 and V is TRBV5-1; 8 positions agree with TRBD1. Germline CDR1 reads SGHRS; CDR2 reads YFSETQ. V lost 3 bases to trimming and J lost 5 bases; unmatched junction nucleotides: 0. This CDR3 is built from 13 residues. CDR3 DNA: TGCGCCAGCAGCTGGGACAGGACCGGGGAGCTGTTTTTT. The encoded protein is CASSWDRTGELFF.

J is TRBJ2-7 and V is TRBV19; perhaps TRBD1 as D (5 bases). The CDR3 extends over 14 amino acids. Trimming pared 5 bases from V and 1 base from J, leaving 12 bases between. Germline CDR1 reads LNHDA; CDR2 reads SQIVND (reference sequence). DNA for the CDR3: TGTGCCAGTAGTCACAGGTCGTGGTCCTACGAGCAGTACTTC. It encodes CASSHRSWSYEQYF.

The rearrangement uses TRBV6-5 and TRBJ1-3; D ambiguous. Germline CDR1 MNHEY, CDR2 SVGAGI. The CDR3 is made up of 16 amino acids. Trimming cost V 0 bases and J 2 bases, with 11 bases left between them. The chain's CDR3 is CASSYSTGPAGNTIYF. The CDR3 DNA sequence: TGTGCCAGCAGTTACTCGACGGGTCCCGCTGGAAACACCATATATTTT.

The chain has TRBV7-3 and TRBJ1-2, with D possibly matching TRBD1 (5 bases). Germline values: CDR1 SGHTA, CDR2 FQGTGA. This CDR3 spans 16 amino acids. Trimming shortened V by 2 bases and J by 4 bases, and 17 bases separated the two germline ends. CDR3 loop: CASSLVPGTDIYGYTF. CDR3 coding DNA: TGTGCCAGCAGCTTAGTTCCAGGGACCGACATCTATGGCTACACCTTC.

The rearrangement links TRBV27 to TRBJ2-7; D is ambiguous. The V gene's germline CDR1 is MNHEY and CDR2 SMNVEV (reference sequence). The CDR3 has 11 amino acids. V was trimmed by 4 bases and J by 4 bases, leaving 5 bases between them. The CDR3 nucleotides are TGTGCCAGCAGTTACGGTTACGAGCAGTACTTC. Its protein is CASSYGYEQYF.

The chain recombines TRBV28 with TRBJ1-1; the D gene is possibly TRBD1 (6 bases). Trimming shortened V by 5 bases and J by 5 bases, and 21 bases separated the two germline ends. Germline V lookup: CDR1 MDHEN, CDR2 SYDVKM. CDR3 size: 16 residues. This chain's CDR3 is CASSPPRARGETEAFF. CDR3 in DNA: TGTGCCAGCAGTCCCCCCAGGGCCAGGGGTGAGACTGAAGCTTTCTTT.

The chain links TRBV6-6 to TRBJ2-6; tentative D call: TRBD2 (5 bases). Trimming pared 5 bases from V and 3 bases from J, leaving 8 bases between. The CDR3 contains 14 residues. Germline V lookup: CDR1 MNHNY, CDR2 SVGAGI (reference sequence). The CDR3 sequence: CASSRGSGANVLTF. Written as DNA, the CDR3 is TGTGCCAGCAGTAGAGGGAGTGGGGCCAACGTCCTGACTTTC.

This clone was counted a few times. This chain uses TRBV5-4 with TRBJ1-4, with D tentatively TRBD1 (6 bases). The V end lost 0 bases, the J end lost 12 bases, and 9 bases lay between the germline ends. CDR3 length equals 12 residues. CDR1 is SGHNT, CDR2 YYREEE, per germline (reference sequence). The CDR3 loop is CASSLVEGELFF. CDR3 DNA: TGTGCCAGCAGCTTGGTGGAGGGGGAACTGTTTTTT. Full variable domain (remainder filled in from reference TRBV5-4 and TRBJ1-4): ETGVTQSPTHLIKTRGQQVTLRCSSQSGHNTVSWYQQALGQGPQFIFQYYREEENGRGNFPPRFSGLQFPNYSSELNVNALELDDSALYLCASSLVEGELFFGSGTQLSVL.

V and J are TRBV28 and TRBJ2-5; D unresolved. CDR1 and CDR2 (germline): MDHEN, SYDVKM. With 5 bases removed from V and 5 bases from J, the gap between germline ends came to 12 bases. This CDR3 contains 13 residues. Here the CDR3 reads CASSPAHLETQYF. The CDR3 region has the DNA TGTGCCAGCAGTCCCGCCCACCTGGAGACCCAGTACTTC.

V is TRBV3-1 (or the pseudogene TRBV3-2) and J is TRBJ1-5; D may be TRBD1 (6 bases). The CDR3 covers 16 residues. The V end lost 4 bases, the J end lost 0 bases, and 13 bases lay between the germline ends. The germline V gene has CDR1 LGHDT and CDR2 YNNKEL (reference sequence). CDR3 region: CASSRGGLDSNQPQHF. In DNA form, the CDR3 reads TGTGCCAGCAGCCGAGGGGGGCTCGATAGCAATCAGCCCCAGCATTTT.

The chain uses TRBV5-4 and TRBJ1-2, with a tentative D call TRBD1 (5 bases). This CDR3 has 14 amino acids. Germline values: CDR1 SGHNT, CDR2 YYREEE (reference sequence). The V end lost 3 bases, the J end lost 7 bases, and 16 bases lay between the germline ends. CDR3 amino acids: CASSSPREFGGYTF. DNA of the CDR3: TGTGCCAGCAGCTCGCCCAGGGAATTTGGTGGCTACACCTTC.

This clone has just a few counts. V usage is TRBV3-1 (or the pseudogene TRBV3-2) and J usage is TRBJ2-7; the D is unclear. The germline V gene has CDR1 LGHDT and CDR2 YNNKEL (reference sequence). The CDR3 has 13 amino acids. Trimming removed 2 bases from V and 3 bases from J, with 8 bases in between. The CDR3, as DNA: TGTGCCAGCAGCCAAAGACTGGGCTACGAGCAGTACTTC. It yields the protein CASSQRLGYEQYF.

In nucleotides, the CDR3 is TGTGCCAGCAGTCCCCCCCGTTACGAGCAGTACTTC. The encoded protein is CASSPPRYEQYF. This chain joins TRBV6-5 and TRBJ2-7, with D unresolved. Germline CDR1 and CDR2: MNHEY and SVGAGI. V dropped 5 bases and J dropped 4 bases, with 9 bases sitting between them. The CDR3 contains 12 residues.

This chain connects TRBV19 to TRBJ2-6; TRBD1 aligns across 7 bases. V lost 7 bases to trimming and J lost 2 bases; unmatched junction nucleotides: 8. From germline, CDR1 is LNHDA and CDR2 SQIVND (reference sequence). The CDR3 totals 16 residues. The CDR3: CASKTGAAAGANVLTF. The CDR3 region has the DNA TGTGCCAGTAAAACAGGGGCGGCCGCTGGGGCCAACGTCCTGACTTTC.

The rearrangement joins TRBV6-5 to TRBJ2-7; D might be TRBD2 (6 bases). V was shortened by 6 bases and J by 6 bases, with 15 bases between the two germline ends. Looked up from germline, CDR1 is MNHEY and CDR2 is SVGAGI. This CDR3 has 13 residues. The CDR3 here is CASRGLSFGEQYF. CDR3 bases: TGTGCCAGCAGGGGACTTAGTTTTGGCGAGCAGTACTTC.